This T cell receptor beta chain was captured by sequencing in a study of T cell changes during pregnancy in multiple sclerosis (dated by TCRdb to the late 2010s). For the wider study: Changes in the T cell repertoire over the course of pregnancy were examined in this study in women with multiple sclerosis.

A remark on this clone: Its antigen is currently not known. No clone much larger than this one lies a single base away; base qualities are absent.

Libraries were made using the immunoSEQ multiplex PCR assay. This immuneACCESS table, as held by TCRdb, lists in-frame sequences with V and J called but not all clones. Of the missing ones, under half trace to an unresolved V gene in checked studies; the others have no known cause. This sample holds around 100,000 clones; 94% were observed only once. Clones ranked in the top ten supply about 0.9% of the sample. Trimming at the junction amounts to 7 bases on V and 6 bases on J, and the germline ends lie 22 bases apart. There are 16 amino acids in the CDR3, from cysteine to phenylalanine inclusive. The read is trimmed to its CDR3 DNA, 48 bases read in frame from base 1. CDR1 and CDR2 are drawn from the germline V gene: MDHEN, SYDVKM.

Sample: peripheral blood, taken before pregnancy. This receptor was taken from a female donor with multiple sclerosis, enrolled in a pregnancy study. The chain is encoded by TRBV28 joined to TRBJ1-3; matching of 6 bases hints at TRBD1 as the D gene. CDR3 reads: CASTRLTWGGENTIYF. The DNA is TGTGCCAGCACCCGGTTGACTTGGGGGGGCGAAAACACCATATATTTT.